A selection of T cell receptor beta chains follows, all from one sample in a study of blood T cell repertoires in COVID-19. The repertoire was sequenced with immunoSEQ multiplex PCR; TCRdb's copy has only in-frame clones and lacks some. The table shows about 250,000 clones, with 65% to 85% occurring only once. Material for sequencing was peripheral blood. The receptors here all came from an elderly man with acute or convalescent COVID-19. Both conserved end residues are part of each CDR3. A D gene is named only where the DNA matches it firmly. A clone size is listed for some rows: how often the clone was seen (once, few, many), or a class if it is expanded.

>TRBD1|once|TRBV27|TRBJ2-3
CASGQGAMSTDTQYF
TGTGCCAGTGGACAGGGGGCGATGAGCACAGATACGCAGTATTTT
>-|-|TRBV7-9|TRBJ1-1
CASSLGGHEAFF
TGTGCCAGCAGCTTAGGGGGACATGAAGCTTTCTTT
>-|-|TRBV2|TRBJ1-5
CASSLQPGVNQPQHF
TGTGCCAGCAGTCTTCAACCGGGAGTAAATCAGCCCCAGCATTTT
>TRBD2|-|TRBV11-1|TRBJ2-1
CASSSVIAGGYNEQFF
TGTGCCAGCAGCTCCGTAATAGCGGGAGGTTACAATGAGCAGTTCTTC
>-|-|TRBV27|TRBJ1-5
CASSGVGASNQPQHF
TGTGCCAGCAGCGGAGTAGGGGCGAGCAATCAGCCCCAGCATTTT
>-|-|TRBV9|TRBJ1-1
CASSGGWSGDTEAFF
TGTGCCAGCAGCGGTGGGTGGTCAGGGGACACTGAAGCTTTCTTT
>-|-|TRBV7-8|TRBJ2-1
CASRTGWILNNEQFF
TGTGCCAGCAGAACAGGGTGGATCTTAAACAATGAGCAGTTCTTC
>TRBD1|-|TRBV5-8|TRBJ1-5
CASSFGQGAFGNQPQHF
TGTGCCAGCAGCTTCGGACAGGGGGCGTTTGGCAATCAGCCCCAGCATTTT
>-|-|TRBV18|TRBJ1-1
CASSRGRENTEAFF
TGTGCCAGCTCACGGGGCAGGGAAAACACTGAAGCTTTCTTT
>-|-|TRBV10-2|TRBJ2-7
CASTWTESYEQYF
TGCGCCAGCACCTGGACAGAATCCTACGAGCAGTACTTC
>-|-|TRBV11-2|TRBJ2-7
CASSQEAVYEQYF
TGTGCCAGCAGCCAGGAGGCGGTCTACGAGCAGTACTTC
>-|-|TRBV5-1|TRBJ2-1
CASSLGSYNEQFF
TGCGCCAGCAGCTTGGGCAGCTACAATGAGCAGTTCTTC
>TRBD2|-|TRBV7-8|TRBJ2-5
CASSFLAGEETQYF
TGTGCCAGCAGCTTCCTAGCGGGAGAAGAGACCCAGTACTTC
>-|-|TRBV11-2|TRBJ2-7
CASSVSDIETYEQYF
TGTGCCAGCAGCGTATCGGACATCGAGACCTACGAGCAGTACTTC
>TRBD2|-|TRBV10-3|TRBJ2-3
CAIGLAGTTDTQYF
TGTGCCATCGGCCTAGCGGGGACCACAGATACGCAGTATTTT
>TRBD1|once|TRBV2|TRBJ1-2
CASSRTGTHYGYTF
TGTGCCAGCAGTCGGACAGGGACGCATTATGGCTACACCTTC
>TRBD2|-|TRBV9|TRBJ2-1
CASSVGTSGGAQQFF
TGTGCCAGCAGCGTTGGGACTAGCGGGGGGGCACAGCAGTTCTTC
>-|-|TRBV10-2|TRBJ1-4
CASSERPQSNEKLFF
TGCGCCAGCAGTGAGCGGCCACAGTCTAATGAAAAACTGTTTTTT
>-|-|TRBV9|TRBJ2-6
CASSVDPVRGHPGSGANVLTF
TGTGCCAGCAGCGTAGATCCCGTGCGGGGCCACCCCGGCTCTGGGGCCAACGTCCTGACTTTC
>TRBD1|-|TRBV2|TRBJ1-1
CASSRQGIMNTEAFF
TGTGCCAGCAGTCGACAGGGGATCATGAACACTGAAGCTTTCTTT
>TRBD2|-|TRBV5-1|TRBJ2-7
CASSPDGLVAEQYF
TGCGCCAGCAGCCCTGACGGACTAGTAGCCGAGCAGTACTTC
>TRBD1|-|TRBV7-7|TRBJ2-2
CASSLGGPGTGELFF
TGTGCTAGCAGCTTAGGGGGCCCGGGCACCGGGGAGCTGTTTTTT
>-|-|TRBV7-2|TRBJ1-5
CASSLANQGGGGPQHF
TGTGCCAGCAGCTTAGCGAACCAGGGAGGCGGGGGTCCCCAGCATTTT
>TRBD2|-|TRBV11-3|TRBJ2-1
CASSSSSGGEQFF
TGTGCCAGCAGCTCCTCTAGCGGGGGGGAGCAGTTCTTC
>-|-|TRBV27|TRBJ2-2
CASSHPVGVGGRGTGELFF
TGTGCCAGCAGTCACCCCGTGGGGGTTGGGGGGAGAGGCACCGGGGAGCTGTTTTTT
>TRBD1|few|TRBV6-5|TRBJ2-1
CASSYDRVSFNEQFF
TGTGCCAGCAGTTACGACAGGGTCAGCTTCAATGAGCAGTTCTTC
>TRBD1|-|TRBV3-1/TRBV3-2|TRBJ1-1
CASSPDRDYTEAFF
TGTGCCAGCAGTCCGGACAGGGATTATACTGAAGCTTTCTTT
>TRBD1|-|TRBV3-1/TRBV3-2|TRBJ1-4
CASSRGTDFYEKLFF
TGTGCCAGCAGCCGCGGGACAGATTTCTATGAAAAACTGTTTTTT
>TRBD1|few|TRBV7-6|TRBJ2-3
CASSFDGQGTDTQYF
TGTGCCAGCAGCTTTGATGGACAGGGCACAGATACGCAGTATTTT
>-|-|TRBV3-1/TRBV3-2|TRBJ2-2
CASSHQGTGELFF
TGTGCCAGCAGCCACCAGGGAACCGGGGAGCTGTTTTTT
>-|few|TRBV5-1|TRBJ2-2
CASSVKNTGELFF
TGCGCCAGCAGCGTCAAGAACACCGGGGAGCTGTTTTTT
>TRBD1|-|TRBV7-2|TRBJ2-7
CASSSRDSYEQYF
TGTGCCAGCAGCTCCCGGGACAGCTACGAGCAGTACTTC
>-|-|TRBV29-1|TRBJ2-2
CSVGTGMNPGELFF
TGCAGCGTTGGCACGGGAATGAACCCCGGGGAGCTGTTTTTT
>-|-|TRBV3-1/TRBV3-2|TRBJ2-3
CASSQGVGGTDTQYF
TGTGCCAGCAGCCAAGGGGTGGGCGGCACAGATACGCAGTATTTT
>TRBD2|-|TRBV3-1/TRBV3-2|TRBJ2-2
CASSHDLGTINTGELFF
TGTGCCAGCAGCCATGACTTGGGGACTATTAACACCGGGGAGCTGTTTTTT
>TRBD1|-|TRBV5-4|TRBJ1-2
CASNIGGGGGGYTF
TGTGCCAGCAACATAGGAGGGGGCGGCGGTGGCTACACCTTC
>TRBD1|-|TRBV3-1/TRBV3-2|TRBJ2-1
CASSQGTGSYNEQFF
TGTGCCAGCAGTCAAGGGACAGGCTCCTACAATGAGCAGTTCTTC
>-|-|TRBV3-1/TRBV3-2|TRBJ1-2
CASSFLPGGDVYGYTF
TGTGCCAGCAGCTTCCTGCCCGGGGGGGACGTCTATGGCTACACCTTC
>TRBD1|-|TRBV27|TRBJ2-5
CASSARTGEETQYF
TGTGCCAGCAGTGCCCGGACAGGGGAGGAGACCCAGTACTTC
>-|-|TRBV2|TRBJ2-2
CASSGGGRNTGELFF
TGTGCCAGCAGTGGGGGGGGCCGGAACACCGGGGAGCTGTTTTTT
>-|-|TRBV27|TRBJ2-3
CASSSPQVYTDTQYF
TGTGCCAGCAGTTCTCCGCAGGTATACACAGATACGCAGTATTTT
>-|-|TRBV23-1|TRBJ2-2
CASSQSGLTTGELFF
TGCGCCAGCAGTCAATCGGGGCTGACCACCGGGGAGCTGTTTTTT
>TRBD2|-|TRBV7-9|TRBJ2-5
CASSSTGRGLGETQYF
TGTGCCAGCAGCTCGACCGGGAGGGGACTCGGGGAGACCCAGTACTTC
>-|-|TRBV6-1|TRBJ2-1
CASSESGSYNEQFF
TGTGCCAGCAGTGAGTCAGGCTCCTACAATGAGCAGTTCTTC
>-|-|TRBV3-1/TRBV3-2|TRBJ1-4
CASSQVSGGEKLFF
TGTGCCAGCAGCCAAGTTTCGGGGGGTGAAAAACTGTTTTTT
>TRBD2|-|TRBV5-6|TRBJ2-3
CASSVRLAGGTDTQYF
TGTGCCAGCAGCGTGCGGCTAGCGGGAGGGACAGATACGCAGTATTTT
>-|-|TRBV11-1|TRBJ1-3
CASSLDGGSGNTIYF
TGTGCCAGCAGCTTAGATGGCGGCTCTGGAAACACCATATATTTT
>-|-|TRBV2|TRBJ1-5
CASKKDISGGQPQHF
TGTGCCAGCAAAAAGGACATCTCGGGGGGTCAGCCCCAGCATTTT
>-|-|TRBV12-3/TRBV12-4|TRBJ2-2
CATKTGNTGELFF
TGTGCCACCAAAACAGGGAACACCGGGGAGCTGTTTTTT
>TRBD2|-|TRBV3-1/TRBV3-2|TRBJ2-7
CASSPGTSLLTYEQYF
TGTGCCAGCAGCCCAGGGACTAGCCTGTTGACTTACGAGCAGTACTTC
>-|-|TRBV7-8|TRBJ2-6
CASSPRRESGANVLTF
TGTGCCAGCAGCCCGAGACGGGAATCTGGGGCCAACGTCCTGACTTTC